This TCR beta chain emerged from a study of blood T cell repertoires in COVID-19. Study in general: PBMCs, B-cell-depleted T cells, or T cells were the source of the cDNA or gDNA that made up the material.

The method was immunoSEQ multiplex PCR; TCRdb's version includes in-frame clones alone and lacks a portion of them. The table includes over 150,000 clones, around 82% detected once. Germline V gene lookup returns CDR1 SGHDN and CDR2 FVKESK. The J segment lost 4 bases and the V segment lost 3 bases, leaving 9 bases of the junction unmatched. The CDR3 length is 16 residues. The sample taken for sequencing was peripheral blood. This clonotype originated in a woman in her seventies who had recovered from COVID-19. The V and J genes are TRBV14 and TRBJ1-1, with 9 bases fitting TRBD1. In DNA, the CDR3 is TGTGCCAGCAGCCAGCGCCGGACAGGGGTTACCACTGAAGCTTTCTTT. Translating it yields CASSQRRTGVTTEAFF.